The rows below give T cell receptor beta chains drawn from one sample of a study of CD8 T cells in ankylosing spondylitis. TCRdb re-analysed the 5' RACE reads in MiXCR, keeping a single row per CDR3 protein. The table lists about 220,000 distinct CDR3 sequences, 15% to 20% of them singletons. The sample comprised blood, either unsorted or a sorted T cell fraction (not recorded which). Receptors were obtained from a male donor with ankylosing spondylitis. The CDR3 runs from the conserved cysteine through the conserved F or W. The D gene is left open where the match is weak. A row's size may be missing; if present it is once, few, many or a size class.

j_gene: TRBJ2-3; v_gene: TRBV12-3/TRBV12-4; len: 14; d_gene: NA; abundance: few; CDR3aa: CASSYRFTTDTQYF; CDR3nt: TGTGCCAGCAGCTATAGATTCACCACAGATACGCAGTATTTT
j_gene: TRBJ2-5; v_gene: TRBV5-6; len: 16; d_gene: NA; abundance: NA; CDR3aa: CASSPPTGTAKETQYF; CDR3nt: TGTGCCAGCAGCCCCCCGACCGGGACTGCGAAAGAGACCCAGTACTTC
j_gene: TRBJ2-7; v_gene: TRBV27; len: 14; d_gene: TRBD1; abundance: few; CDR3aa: CASTRTGAYDEQYF; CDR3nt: TGTGCCAGCACCCGGACAGGGGCCTACGACGAGCAGTACTTC
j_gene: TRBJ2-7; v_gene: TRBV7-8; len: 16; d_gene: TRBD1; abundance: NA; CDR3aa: CASRQSPGQGPYEQYF; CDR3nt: TGTGCCAGCAGGCAATCCCCGGGACAGGGTCCCTACGAGCAGTACTTC
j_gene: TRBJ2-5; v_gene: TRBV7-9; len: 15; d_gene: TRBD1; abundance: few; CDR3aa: CASSLGTGEQETQYF; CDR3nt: TGTGCCAGCAGCTTAGGGACAGGGGAACAAGAGACCCAGTACTTC
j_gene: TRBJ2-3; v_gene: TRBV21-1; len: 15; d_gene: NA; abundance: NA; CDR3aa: CASSRSAGEPDTQYF; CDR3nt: TGTGCCAGCTCGAGATCGGCGGGGGAGCCAGATACGCAGTATTTT
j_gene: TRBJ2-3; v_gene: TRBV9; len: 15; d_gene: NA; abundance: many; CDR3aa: CASSAGLAGTDTQYF; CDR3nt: TGTGCCAGCAGCGCGGGACTGGCTGGCACAGATACGCAGTATTTT
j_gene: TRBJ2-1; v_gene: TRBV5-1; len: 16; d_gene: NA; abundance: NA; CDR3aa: CASSLSWASSYNEQFF; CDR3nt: TGCGCCAGCAGCTTGTCCTGGGCTAGCTCCTACAATGAGCAGTTCTTC
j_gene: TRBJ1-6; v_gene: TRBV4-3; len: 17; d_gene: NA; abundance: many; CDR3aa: CASSQDSPGGNNSPLHF; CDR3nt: TGCGCCAGCAGCCAAGATAGTCCCGGAGGGAATAATTCACCCCTCCACTTT
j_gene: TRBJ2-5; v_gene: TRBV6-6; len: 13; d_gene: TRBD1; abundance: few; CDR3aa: CASSPDRGETQYF; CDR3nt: TGTGCCAGCAGTCCGGACAGGGGGGAGACCCAGTACTTC
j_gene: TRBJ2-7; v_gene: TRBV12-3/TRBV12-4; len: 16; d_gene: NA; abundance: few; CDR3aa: CASSLAWGLDAYEQYF; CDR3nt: TGTGCCAGCAGTTTAGCGTGGGGCTTAGATGCCTACGAGCAGTACTTC
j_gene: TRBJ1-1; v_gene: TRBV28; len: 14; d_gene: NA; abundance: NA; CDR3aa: CASSHHREGTEAFF; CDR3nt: TGTGCCAGCAGTCACCACAGGGAGGGCACTGAAGCTTTCTTT
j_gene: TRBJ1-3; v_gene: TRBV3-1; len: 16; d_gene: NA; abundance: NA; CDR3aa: CASSQGFRISGNTIYF; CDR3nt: TGTGCCAGCAGCCAAGGGTTTAGAATATCTGGAAACACCATATATTTT
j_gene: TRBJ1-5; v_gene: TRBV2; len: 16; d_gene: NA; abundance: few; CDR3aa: CASSAGEGYSNQPQHF; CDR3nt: TGTGCCAGCAGTGCGGGGGAGGGGTATAGCAATCAGCCCCAGCATTTT
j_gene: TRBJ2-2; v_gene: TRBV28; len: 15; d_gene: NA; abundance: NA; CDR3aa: CASSYSTDNTGELFF; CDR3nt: TGTGCCAGCAGTTACTCGACAGACAACACCGGGGAGCTGTTTTTT
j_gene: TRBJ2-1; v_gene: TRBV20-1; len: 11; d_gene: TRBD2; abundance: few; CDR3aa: CRARDYYEQFF; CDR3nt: TGCCGTGCTCGGGACTACTACGAGCAGTTCTTC
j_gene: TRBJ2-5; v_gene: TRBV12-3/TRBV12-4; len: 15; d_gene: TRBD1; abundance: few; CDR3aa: CASSLDRGSPETQYF; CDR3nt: TGTGCCAGCAGCCTTGACAGGGGGTCCCCAGAGACCCAGTACTTC
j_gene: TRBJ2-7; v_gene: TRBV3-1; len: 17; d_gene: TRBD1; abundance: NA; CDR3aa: CASSQDLRDSSSYEQYF; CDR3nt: TGTGCCAGCAGCCAAGATCTCCGGGACAGCAGCTCCTACGAGCAGTACTTC
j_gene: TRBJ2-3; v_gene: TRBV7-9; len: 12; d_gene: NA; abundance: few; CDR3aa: CASSFMADTQYF; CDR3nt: TGTGCCAGCAGCTTTATGGCAGATACGCAGTATTTT
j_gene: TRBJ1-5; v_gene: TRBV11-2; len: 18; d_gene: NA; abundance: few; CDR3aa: CASTLGAPTGYSNQPQHF; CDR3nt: TGTGCCAGCACCCTAGGGGCCCCCACAGGGTATAGCAATCAGCCCCAGCATTTT
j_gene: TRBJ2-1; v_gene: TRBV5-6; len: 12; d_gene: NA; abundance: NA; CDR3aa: CASSFEFNEQFF; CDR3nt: TGTGCCAGCAGCTTTGAGTTCAATGAGCAGTTCTTC
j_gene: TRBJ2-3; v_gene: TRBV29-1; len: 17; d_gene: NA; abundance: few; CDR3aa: CSVERARRGASTDTQYF; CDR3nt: TGCAGCGTTGAAAGGGCCCGTCGCGGGGCTAGCACAGATACGCAGTATTTT
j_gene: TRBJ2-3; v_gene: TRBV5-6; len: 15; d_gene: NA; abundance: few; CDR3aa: CASSPRDEGSDTQYF; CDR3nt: TGTGCCAGCAGCCCCCGGGACGAGGGATCGGATACGCAGTATTTT
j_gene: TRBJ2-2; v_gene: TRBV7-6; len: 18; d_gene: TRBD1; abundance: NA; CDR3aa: CASSLDSRAGGATGELFF; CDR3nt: TGTGCCAGCAGCTTAGACTCCCGGGCAGGGGGCGCGACCGGGGAGCTGTTTTTT
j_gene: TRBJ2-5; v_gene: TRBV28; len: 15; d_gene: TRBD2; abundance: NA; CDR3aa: CATMVGLGPQETQYF; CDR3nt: TGTGCCACCATGGTGGGACTAGGACCCCAAGAGACCCAGTACTTC
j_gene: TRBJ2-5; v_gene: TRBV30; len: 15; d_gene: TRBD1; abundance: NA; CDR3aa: CAWSRWTGSQETQYF; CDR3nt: TGTGCCTGGAGTCGTTGGACAGGTTCCCAAGAGACCCAGTACTTC
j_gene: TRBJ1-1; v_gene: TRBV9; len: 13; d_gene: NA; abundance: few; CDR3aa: CASSETVNTEAFF; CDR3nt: TGTGCCAGCAGCGAGACAGTAAACACTGAAGCTTTCTTT
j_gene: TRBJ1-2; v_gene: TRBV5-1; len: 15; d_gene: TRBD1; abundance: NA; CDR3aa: CASSRGGGELYGYTF; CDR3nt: TGCGCCAGCAGCCGGGGAGGGGGCGAGCTCTATGGCTACACCTTC
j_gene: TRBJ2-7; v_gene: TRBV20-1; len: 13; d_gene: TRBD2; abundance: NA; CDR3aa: CSATGTNSYEQYF; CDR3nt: TGCAGTGCCACCGGGACTAACTCCTACGAGCAGTACTTC